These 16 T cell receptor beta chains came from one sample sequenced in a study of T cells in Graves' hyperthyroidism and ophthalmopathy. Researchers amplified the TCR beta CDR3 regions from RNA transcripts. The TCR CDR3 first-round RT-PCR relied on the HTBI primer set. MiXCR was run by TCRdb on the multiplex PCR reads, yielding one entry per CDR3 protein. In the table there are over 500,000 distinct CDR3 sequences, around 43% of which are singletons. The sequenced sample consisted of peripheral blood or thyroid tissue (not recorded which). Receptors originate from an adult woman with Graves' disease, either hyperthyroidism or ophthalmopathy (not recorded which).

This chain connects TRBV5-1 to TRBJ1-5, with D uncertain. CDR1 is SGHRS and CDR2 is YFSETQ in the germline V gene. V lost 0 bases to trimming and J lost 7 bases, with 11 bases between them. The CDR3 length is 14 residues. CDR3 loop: CASSLGVGEQPQHF. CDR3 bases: TGCGCCAGCAGCTTGGGCGTCGGCGAACAGCCCCAGCATTTT.

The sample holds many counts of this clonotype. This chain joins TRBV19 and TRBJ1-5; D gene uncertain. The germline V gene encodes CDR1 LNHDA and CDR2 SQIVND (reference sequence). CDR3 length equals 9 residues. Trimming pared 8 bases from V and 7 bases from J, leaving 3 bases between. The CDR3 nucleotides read TGTGCCAGTTTCCAGCCCCAGCATTTT. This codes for CASFQPQHF.

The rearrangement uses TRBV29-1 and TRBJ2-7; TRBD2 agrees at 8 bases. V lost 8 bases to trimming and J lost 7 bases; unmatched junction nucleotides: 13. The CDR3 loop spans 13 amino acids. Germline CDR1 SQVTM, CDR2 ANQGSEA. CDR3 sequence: CSLGASGRSEQYF. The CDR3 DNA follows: TGCAGCTTAGGGGCTAGCGGGCGTTCAGAGCAGTACTTC.

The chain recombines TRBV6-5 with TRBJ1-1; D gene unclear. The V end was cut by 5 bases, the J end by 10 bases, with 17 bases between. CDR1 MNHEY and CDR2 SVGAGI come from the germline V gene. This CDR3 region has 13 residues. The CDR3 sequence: CASSDTQQTPAFF. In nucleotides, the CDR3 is TGTGCCAGCAGTGACACTCAGCAGACTCCAGCTTTCTTT.

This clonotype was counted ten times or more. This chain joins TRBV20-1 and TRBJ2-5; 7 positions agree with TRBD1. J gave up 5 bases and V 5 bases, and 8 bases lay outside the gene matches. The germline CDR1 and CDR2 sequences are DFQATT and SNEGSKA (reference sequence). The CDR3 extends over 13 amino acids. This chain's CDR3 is CSAQRQGWETQYF. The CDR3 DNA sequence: TGCAGTGCTCAAAGACAGGGATGGGAGACCCAGTACTTC.

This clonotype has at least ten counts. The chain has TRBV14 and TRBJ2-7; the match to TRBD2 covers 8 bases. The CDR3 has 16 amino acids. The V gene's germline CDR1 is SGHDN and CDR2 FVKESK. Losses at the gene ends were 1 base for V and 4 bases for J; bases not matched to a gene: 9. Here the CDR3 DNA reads TGTGCCAGCAGCCAAGGTCCAGCGGGGGTACTATACGAGCAGTACTTC. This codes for CASSQGPAGVLYEQYF.

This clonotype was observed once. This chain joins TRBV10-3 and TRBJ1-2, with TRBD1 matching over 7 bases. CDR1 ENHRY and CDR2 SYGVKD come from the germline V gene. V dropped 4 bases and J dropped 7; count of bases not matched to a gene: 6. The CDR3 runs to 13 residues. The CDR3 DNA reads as TGTGCCATCAGTGGGTCCGGACAGGCTGGCTACACCTTC. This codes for CAISGSGQAGYTF.

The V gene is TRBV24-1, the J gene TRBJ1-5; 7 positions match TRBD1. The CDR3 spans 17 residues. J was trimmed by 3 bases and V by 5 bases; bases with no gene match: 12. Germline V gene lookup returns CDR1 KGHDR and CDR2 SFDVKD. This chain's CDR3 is CATSAARGRGINQPQHF. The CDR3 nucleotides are TGTGCCACCAGTGCGGCCCGTGGCAGGGGGATCAATCAGCCCCAGCATTTT.

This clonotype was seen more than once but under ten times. CDR3 residues: CSVGGLAGGPGDTQYF. The CDR3 DNA reads as TGCAGCGTTGGAGGACTAGCGGGAGGGCCGGGTGATACGCAGTATTTT. The chain joins TRBV29-1 to TRBJ2-3, with 15 bases lining up with TRBD2. Losses at the gene ends were 4 bases for V and 6 bases for J; bases not matched to a gene: 8. The CDR3 extends over 16 amino acids. From germline, CDR1 is SQVTM and CDR2 ANQGSEA.

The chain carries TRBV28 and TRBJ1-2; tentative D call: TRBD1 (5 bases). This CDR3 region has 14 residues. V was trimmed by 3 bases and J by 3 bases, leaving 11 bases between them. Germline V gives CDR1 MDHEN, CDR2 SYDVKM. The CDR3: CASSLASGDYGYTF. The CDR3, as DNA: TGTGCCAGCAGTTTGGCGTCGGGGGACTATGGCTACACCTTC.

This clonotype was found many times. CDR3 nucleotide sequence: TGTGCCAGCAACCATGGACAGGGTAGCAATCAGCCCCAGCATTTT. Translation: CASNHGQGSNQPQHF. The V call is TRBV6-6, the J call TRBJ1-5; 8 bases line up with TRBD1. The CDR3 runs to 15 residues. Germline loops: CDR1 MNHNY, CDR2 SVGAGI (reference sequence). The junction had 5 bases not matched to a gene; V was cut back by 7 bases and J by 0 bases.

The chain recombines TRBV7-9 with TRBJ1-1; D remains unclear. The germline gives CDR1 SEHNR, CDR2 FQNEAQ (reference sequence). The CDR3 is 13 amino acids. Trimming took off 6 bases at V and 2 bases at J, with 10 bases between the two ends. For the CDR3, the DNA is TGTGCCAGCAGGGGTCGGGGAAACACTGAAGCTTTCTTT. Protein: CASRGRGNTEAFF.

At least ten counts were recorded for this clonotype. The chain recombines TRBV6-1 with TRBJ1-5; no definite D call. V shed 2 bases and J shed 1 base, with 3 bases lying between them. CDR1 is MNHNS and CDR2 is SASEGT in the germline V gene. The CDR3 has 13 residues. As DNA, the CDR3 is TGTGCCAGCAGTGAACTGAGCAATCAGCCCCAGCATTTT. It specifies CASSELSNQPQHF.

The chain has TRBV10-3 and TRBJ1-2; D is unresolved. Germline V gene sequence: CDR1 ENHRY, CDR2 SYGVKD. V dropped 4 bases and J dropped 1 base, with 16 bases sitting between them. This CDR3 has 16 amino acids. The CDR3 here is CAISVVRSAINYGYTF. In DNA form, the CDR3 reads TGTGCCATCAGTGTAGTGAGATCCGCTATTAACTATGGCTACACCTTC.

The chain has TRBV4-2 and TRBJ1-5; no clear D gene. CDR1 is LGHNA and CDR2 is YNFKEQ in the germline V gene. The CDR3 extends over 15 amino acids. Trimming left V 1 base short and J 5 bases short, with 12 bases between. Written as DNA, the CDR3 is TGTGCCAGCAGCCAAGTTCCTTGGACCCATCAGCCCCAGCATTTT. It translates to CASSQVPWTHQPQHF.

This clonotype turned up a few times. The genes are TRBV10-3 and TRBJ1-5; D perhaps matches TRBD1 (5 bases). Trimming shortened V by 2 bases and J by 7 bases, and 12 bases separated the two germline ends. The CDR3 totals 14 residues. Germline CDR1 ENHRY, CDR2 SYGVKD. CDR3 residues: CAISEQGSGQPQHF. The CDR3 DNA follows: TGTGCCATCAGTGAGCAGGGTTCGGGGCAGCCCCAGCATTTT.